The T cell receptor beta chain under discussion was sequenced for a study of cytomegalovirus exposure and HLA in healthy donors. Overall study: The early release's HLA-typed donors yielded some 85 million unique TCRs. Findings of the study overall: Earlier analysis yielded a pattern in which most TCR beta V segments were productive about 90% or about 30% of the time.

Primers included in the PCR were 60 Vbeta and 13 Jbeta primers. The repertoire was sequenced with immunoSEQ multiplex PCR; TCRdb's copy has only in-frame clones and lacks some. Of some 51,000 clones in the sample, 60% to 80% were seen once. J lost 0 bases, V lost 0 bases, and 5 bases had no gene match. Germline V gene data show CDR1 as SGHTS and CDR2 as YDEGEE. The CDR3 spans 17 residues. Notes on this clone: The antigen remains undetermined.

This chain uses TRBV5-8 with TRBJ1-5, with 8 nucleotides matching TRBD1. This sequence was found in a female donor in good health and CMV-seronegative. The source material was PBMCs. The DNA for the CDR3 is TGTGCCAGCAGCTTGGACGGACAGGGATTTAGCAATCAGCCCCAGCATTTT. Translating gives CASSLDGQGFSNQPQHF.